This TCR beta chain was retrieved from a study of beta chain features in type 1 diabetes. General study points: For type 1 diabetes patients, VDJ junctions showed fewer insertions and more deletions. Researchers caution that PCR might favor shorter templates, equally among patients and controls. The similarity of naive, central memory and Treg TCRB repertoires appeared greater among patients than among healthy donors. Moderate but significant shortening of TCRB CDR3s was recorded in all four CD4+ subsets from Type 1 diabetes patients.

As regards this clone: The antigen is undetermined.

Expressed TCRB transcripts got sequenced, as all isolated RNA was reverse transcribed. Produced via immunoSEQ multiplex PCR; TCRdb's table is partial and in-frame only. The profile covers 45,000 to 65,000 clones, with around 53% appearing a single time and 2.6% taken by the ten largest. The CDR3 covers 14 residues. Losses at the gene ends were 4 bases for V and 4 bases for J; bases not matched to a gene: 7. Germline V CDR1 and CDR2: SGHRS, YFSETQ. Sequencing was done on a sample of Tregs from blood. This clonotype originated in a woman aged 40 to 55 with type 1 diabetes. This chain connects TRBV5-1 to TRBJ2-5, with 7 positions matching TRBD2. The CDR3 DNA reads TGCGCCAGCAGCGTTCGACTAGCCGGAGAGACCCAGTACTTC. Translated, it gives CASSVRLAGETQYF.